The clone carrying this T cell receptor (beta chain) was seen once. A read error may account for a junction end that differs from germline. Per germline, CDR1 SEHNR and CDR2 FQNEAQ (reference sequence). The CDR3 runs 13 residues. This sample was included in a study of cytomegalovirus exposure and HLA in healthy donors. In the PCR, 60 Vbeta and 13 Jbeta primers were used. Original methodology: Unique TCR beta chains totaled some 88 million in a later count, with roughly 10 million of them shared. Data came from immunoSEQ multiplex PCR; TCRdb stores just in-frame clones and leaves some out. The DNA was the basis for D and trimming; V, J and clone size are from that table. The sample has around 120,000 clones; about 83% are singletons.

The sequence derives from a woman aged 40-49 years in good health and CMV-seropositive. Sequencing was carried out using PBMCs. V is TRBV7-9 and J is TRBJ2-7; D ambiguous. Written as DNA, the CDR3 is TGTTCCAGCAGCTTAGGCAGTTCCTACGAGCAGTACTTC. It translates to CSSSLGSSYEQYF.